The source of this TCR beta chain is a study of response to subunit inactivated influenza vaccine. General observations from the study: Few additional T cells are recruited per seasonal influenza vaccination, authors suggested.

This clonotype has more than one count but fewer than ten. Its matching antigen is unknown. Germline V gene sequence: CDR1 MNHEY, CDR2 SMNVEV (reference sequence). Trimming took off 2 bases at V and 5 bases at J, with 19 bases between the two ends. The CDR3 extends over 17 amino acids. TCRdb re-called the RT-PCR reads through MiXCR, storing one row per CDR3 protein. The data hold around 750,000 distinct CDR3 sequences, with around 20% observed a single time. The chain is built from TRBV27 and TRBJ2-1; possibly TRBD1 or TRBD2 for D (5 bases each). The receptor comes from a man over 45 who received an inactivated influenza vaccine. Specimen: PBMCs from blood, collected around 5 days after vaccination. The chain's CDR3 is CASSLDGGRDFDNEQFF. CDR3 nucleotides: TGTGCCAGCAGTTTAGATGGGGGAAGGGATTTTGACAATGAGCAGTTCTTC.